This T cell receptor (beta chain) is drawn from a study of control samples from healthy donors and cancer patients. Here immunoSEQ multiplex PCR was the method, and the copy in TCRdb shows in-frame clones only, minus some. This sample carries roughly 130,000 clones, 75% to 95% of them seen once, and the ten largest clones take roughly 2.5%. With 8 bases clipped from V and 4 bases from J, the junction kept 12 bases outside the gene matches. CDR1 and CDR2 (germline): SGHNT, YENEEA. The CDR3 consists of 15 residues. The TCR comes from a man aged 18 to 35 in good health. The specimen sequenced was blood. This sequence joins TRBV11-3 and TRBJ2-3; 7 nucleotides line up with TRBD1. Written as DNA, the CDR3 is TGTGCCAGCGTTCAAGGGGGCCTCCGCCCAGATACGCAGTATTTT. Protein sequence: CASVQGGLRPDTQYF.